Listed below are T cell receptor beta chains from one sample, sequenced in a study of blood T cells in healthy people across ages. MiXCR, run by TCRdb on the 5' RACE reads, gives a single entry per CDR3 protein. Of roughly 1,800,000 distinct CDR3 sequences detected, roughly 49% appear once; the ten largest clones hold roughly 2%. The sequencing input was blood. These receptors were collected from a woman aged 35 to 49 in good health. The CDR3 runs from the conserved cysteine through the conserved F or W. Each record gives: V gene, J gene, CDR3 protein.

TRBV7-2	TRBJ1-2	CASNPEVSGMYGYTF
TRBV7-2	TRBJ1-2	CASSSDEGNYGYTF
TRBV9	TRBJ2-2	CASSVVGGGTGELFF
TRBV4-3	TRBJ2-5	CASSQDDARQETQYF
TRBV6-6	TRBJ2-7	CASRPKGQGNEQYF
TRBV7-9	TRBJ2-5	CASRLYAQETQYF
TRBV20-1	TRBJ2-2	CSASRAGELFF
TRBV28	TRBJ2-3	CASRDLSTDTQYF
TRBV28	TRBJ2-5	CASSLAGRAGQETQYF
TRBV9	TRBJ1-2	CASSVGASEYYGYTF
TRBV21-1	TRBJ2-2	CASSRRANTGELFF
TRBV13	TRBJ1-2	CASSTGAGGDGTF
TRBV29-1	TRBJ1-2	CSVKDRVGYGYTF
TRBV7-2	TRBJ2-7	CASSQTTSYEQYF
TRBV27	TRBJ2-7	CASSIAGGAYEQYF
TRBV7-2	TRBJ2-7	CASSFSSGALNSYEQYF
TRBV13	TRBJ2-1	CASSPPVTSGGDNEQFF
TRBV20-1	TRBJ2-3	CSARRPRSGGAPDTQYF